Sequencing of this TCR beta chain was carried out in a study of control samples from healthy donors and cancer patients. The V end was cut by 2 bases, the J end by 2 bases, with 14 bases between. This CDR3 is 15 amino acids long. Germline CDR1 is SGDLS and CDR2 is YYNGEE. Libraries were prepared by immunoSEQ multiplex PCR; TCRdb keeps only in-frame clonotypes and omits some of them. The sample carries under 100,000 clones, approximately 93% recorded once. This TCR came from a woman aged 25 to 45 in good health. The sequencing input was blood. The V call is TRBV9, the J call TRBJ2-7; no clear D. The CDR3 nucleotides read TGTGCCAGCAGCGTTGACCCCGAAGAGACCTACGAGCAGTACTTC. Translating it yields CASSVDPEETYEQYF.